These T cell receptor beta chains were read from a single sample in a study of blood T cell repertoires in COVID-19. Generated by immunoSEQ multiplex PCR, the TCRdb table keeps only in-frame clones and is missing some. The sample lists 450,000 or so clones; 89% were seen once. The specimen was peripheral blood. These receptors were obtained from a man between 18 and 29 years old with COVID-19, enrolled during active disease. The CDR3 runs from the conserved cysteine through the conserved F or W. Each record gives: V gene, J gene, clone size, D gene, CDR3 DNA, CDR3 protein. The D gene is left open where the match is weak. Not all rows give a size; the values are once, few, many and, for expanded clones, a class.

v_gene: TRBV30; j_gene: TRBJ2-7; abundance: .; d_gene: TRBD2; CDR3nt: TGTGCCTGCCGGGACTATCCTTCTGAGCAGTACTTC; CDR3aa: CACRDYPSEQYF
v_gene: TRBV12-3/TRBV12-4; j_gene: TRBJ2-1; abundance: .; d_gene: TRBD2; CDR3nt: TGTGCCAGCAGTTTAGCCGGGAGGGGTGAGCAGTTCTTC; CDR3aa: CASSLAGRGEQFF
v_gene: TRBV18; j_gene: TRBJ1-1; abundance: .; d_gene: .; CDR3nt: TGTGCCAGCTCACCACCATCAGGCCGGGAAGCTTTCTTT; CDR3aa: CASSPPSGREAFF
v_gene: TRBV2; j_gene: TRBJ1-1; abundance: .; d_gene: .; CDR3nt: TGTGCCAGCAGTTCTCAGGCCCTGAACACTGAAGCTTTCTTT; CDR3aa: CASSSQALNTEAFF
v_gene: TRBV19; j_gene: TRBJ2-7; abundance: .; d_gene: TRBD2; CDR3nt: TGTGCCAGTAGTGCCGGGGGGACGGCCTACGAGCAGTACTTC; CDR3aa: CASSAGGTAYEQYF
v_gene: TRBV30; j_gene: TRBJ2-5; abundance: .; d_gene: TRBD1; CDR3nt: TGTGCCGCCACGGGCAGGGGGTGGGAGACCCAGTACTTC; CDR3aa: CAATGRGWETQYF
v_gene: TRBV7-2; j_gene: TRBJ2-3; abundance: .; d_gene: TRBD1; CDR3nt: TGTGCCAGCAGCTTAGGCCAGGGGGGCACAGATACGCAGTATTTT; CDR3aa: CASSLGQGGTDTQYF
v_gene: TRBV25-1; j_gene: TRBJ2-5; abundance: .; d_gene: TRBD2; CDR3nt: TGTGCCAGCAGTGAGACTAGCGGGGGACGCCAAGAGACCCAGTACTTC; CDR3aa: CASSETSGGRQETQYF
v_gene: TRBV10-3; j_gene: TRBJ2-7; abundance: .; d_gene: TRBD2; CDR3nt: TGTGCCATCAGTGGCCCTAGCGGGAGTTTATACGAGCAGTACTTC; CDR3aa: CAISGPSGSLYEQYF
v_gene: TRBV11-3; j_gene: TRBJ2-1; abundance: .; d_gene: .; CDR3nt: TGTGCCAGCAGCCTTAGCGTGAGCTCCTACAATGAGCAGTTCTTC; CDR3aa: CASSLSVSSYNEQFF
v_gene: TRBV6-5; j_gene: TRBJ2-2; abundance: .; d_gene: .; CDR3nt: TGTGCCAGCAGTTACAGGGGTCTAAACACCGGGGAGCTGTTTTTT; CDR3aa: CASSYRGLNTGELFF
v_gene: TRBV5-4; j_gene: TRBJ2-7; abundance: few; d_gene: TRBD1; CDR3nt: TGTGCCAGCAGCCATGGGACAGGGGAGTCCTACGAGCAGTACTTC; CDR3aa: CASSHGTGESYEQYF
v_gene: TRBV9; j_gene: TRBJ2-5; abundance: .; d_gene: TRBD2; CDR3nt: TGTGCCAGCAGCGTAGGTTCTAGCGGGGTAGGAGAGACCCAGTACTTC; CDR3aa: CASSVGSSGVGETQYF
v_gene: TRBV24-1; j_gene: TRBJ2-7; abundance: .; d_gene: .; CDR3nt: TGTGCCACCAGTGAAGAAAGAGTATTGCCAGGCGCTAACTCCTACGAGCAGTACTTC; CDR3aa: CATSEERVLPGANSYEQYF
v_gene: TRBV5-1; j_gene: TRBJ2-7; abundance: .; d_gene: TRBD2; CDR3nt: TGCGCCAGCAGCTTTTTGCGGGAGGCCTCCTACGAGCAGTACTTC; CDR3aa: CASSFLREASYEQYF
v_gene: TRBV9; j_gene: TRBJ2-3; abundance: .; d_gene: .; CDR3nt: TGTGCCAGCAGAGTGGGGGGAAATCAGGCGGATACGCAGTATTTT; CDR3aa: CASRVGGNQADTQYF
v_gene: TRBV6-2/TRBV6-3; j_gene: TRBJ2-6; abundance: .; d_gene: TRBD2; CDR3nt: TGTGCCAGCAGTTATGCGAGCGGGAGGTTCACTGGGGCCAACGTCCTGACTTTC; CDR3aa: CASSYASGRFTGANVLTF
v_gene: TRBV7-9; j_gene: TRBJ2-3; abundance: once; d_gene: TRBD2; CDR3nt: TGTGCCAGCAGTTCTTTAGCGGGTGGGGTCGCAGATACGCAGTATTTT; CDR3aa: CASSSLAGGVADTQYF
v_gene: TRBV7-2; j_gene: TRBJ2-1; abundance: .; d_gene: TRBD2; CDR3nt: TGTGCCAGCAGCTTAGTAGCGGGGTCCTACAATGAGCAGTTCTTC; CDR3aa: CASSLVAGSYNEQFF
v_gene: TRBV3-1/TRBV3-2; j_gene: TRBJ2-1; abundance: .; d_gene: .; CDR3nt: TGTGCCAGCAGCCTGTTCGGACAGTTAAGCTCCTACAATGAGCAGTTCTTC; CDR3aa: CASSLFGQLSSYNEQFF
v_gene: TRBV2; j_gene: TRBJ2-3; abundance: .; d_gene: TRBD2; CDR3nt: TGTGCCAGCAGTTTACGGACTAGCGGGTACACAGATACGCAGTATTTT; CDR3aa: CASSLRTSGYTDTQYF
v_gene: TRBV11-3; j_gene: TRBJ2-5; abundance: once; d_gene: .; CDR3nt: TGTGCCAGCAGCATAACGGTGGGGGGAGAGACCCAGTACTTC; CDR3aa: CASSITVGGETQYF
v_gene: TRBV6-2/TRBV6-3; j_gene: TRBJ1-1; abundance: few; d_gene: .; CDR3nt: TGTGCCAGCAGTTACTACAGGATGAACACTGAAGCTTTCTTT; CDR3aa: CASSYYRMNTEAFF